Sequencing of this TCR beta chain was carried out in a study of CD8+ T cells in alopecia areata. General observations from the study: Mice showed clearer TCR sharing than patients did, a gap that was possibly HLA-related. Scalp lesions, especially in alopecia totalis/universalis, had higher clonality than normal scalp. Scalp data also include sequences from resident alphabeta T cells of normal skin.

Reverse transcription of extracted RNA yielded cDNA, which provided the sequencing template. Clones were sequenced by immunoSEQ multiplex PCR, and TCRdb holds only the in-frame ones, with some missing. This sample carries roughly 120,000 clones, roughly 69% of them seen once, and the ten largest clones take approximately 2.6%. PBMCs yielded sorted CD4+ and CD8+ T cells. This clone was found a few times. Antigen unknown. V lost 6 bases and J 4 bases, leaving 12 bases between the germline ends. Germline CDR1 MNHNS, CDR2 SASEGT. The CDR3 extends over 13 amino acids. This receptor was obtained from a human donor in good health. Source material: CD4+ T cells sorted from blood. V usage is TRBV6-1 and J usage is TRBJ1-1; a weak D match, TRBD1 (5 bases). Written as DNA, the CDR3 is TGTGCCAGCAGGGACACCTTCCCCACTGAAGCTTTCTTT. Its protein product is CASRDTFPTEAFF.